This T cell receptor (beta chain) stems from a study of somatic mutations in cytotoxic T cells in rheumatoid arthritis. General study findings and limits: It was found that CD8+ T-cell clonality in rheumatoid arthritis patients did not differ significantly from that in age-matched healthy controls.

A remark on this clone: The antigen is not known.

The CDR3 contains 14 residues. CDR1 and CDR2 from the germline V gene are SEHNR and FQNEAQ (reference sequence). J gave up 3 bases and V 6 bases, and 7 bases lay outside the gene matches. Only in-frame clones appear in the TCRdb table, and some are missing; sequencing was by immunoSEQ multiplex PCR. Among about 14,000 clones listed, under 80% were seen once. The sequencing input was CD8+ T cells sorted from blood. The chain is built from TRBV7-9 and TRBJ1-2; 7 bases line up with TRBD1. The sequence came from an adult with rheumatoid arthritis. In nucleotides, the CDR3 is TGTGCCAGCAGACGAACCGGGACAGACTATGGCTACACCTTC. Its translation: CASRRTGTDYGYTF.